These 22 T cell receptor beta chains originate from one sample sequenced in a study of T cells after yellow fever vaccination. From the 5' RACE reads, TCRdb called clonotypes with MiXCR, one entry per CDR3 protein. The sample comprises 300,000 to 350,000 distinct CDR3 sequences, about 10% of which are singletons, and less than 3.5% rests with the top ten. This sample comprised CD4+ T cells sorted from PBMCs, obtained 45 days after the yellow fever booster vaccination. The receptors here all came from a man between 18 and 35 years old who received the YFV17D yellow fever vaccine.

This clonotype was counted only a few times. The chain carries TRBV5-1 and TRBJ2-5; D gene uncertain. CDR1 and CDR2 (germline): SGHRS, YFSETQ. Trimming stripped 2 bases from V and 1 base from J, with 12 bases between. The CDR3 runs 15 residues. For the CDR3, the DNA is TGCGCCAGCAGCTTAGGGAACATGATCCAAGAGACCCAGTACTTC. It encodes CASSLGNMIQETQYF.

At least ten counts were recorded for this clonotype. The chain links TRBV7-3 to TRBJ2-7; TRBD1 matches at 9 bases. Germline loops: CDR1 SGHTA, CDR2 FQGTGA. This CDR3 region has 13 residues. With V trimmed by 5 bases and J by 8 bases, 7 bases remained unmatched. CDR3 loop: CASSPGQGSKQYF. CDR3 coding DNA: TGTGCCAGCAGCCCTGGACAGGGGAGTAAGCAGTACTTC.

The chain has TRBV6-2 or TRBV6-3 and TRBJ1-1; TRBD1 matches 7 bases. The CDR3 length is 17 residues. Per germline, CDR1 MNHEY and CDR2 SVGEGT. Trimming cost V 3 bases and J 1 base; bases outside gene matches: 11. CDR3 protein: CASSYWEITGANTEAFF. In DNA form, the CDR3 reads TGTGCCAGCAGTTATTGGGAAATAACAGGGGCGAACACTGAAGCTTTCTTT.

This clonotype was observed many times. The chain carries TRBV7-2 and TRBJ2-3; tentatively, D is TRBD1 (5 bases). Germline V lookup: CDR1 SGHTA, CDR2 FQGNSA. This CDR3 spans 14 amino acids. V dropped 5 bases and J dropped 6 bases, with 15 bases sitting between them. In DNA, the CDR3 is TGTGCCAGCAGCGCACGACAGTTTCCTGATACGCAGTATTTT. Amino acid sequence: CASSARQFPDTQYF.

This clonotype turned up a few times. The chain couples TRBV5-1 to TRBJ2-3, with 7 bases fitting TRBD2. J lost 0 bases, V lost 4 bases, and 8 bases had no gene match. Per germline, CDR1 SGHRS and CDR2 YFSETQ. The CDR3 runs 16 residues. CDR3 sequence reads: CASSRIAGESTDTQYF. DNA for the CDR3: TGCGCCAGCAGCCGCATCGCGGGGGAAAGCACAGATACGCAGTATTTT.

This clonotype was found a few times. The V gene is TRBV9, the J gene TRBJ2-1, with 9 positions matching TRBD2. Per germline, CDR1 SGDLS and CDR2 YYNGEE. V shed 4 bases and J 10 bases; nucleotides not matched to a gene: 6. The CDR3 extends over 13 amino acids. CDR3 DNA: TGTGCCAGCAGCACCTCTAGCGGGGCCGAGCAGTTCTTC. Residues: CASSTSSGAEQFF. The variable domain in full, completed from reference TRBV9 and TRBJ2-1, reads DSGVTQTPKHLITATGQRVTLRCSPRSGDLSVYWYQQSLDQGLQFLIQYYNGEERAKGNILERFSAQQFPDLHSELNLSSLELGDSALYFCASSTSSGAEQFFGPGTRLTVL.

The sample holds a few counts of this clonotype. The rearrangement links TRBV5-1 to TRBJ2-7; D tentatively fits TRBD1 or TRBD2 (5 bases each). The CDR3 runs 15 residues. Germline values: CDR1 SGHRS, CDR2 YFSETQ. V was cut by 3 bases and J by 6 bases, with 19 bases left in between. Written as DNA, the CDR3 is TGCGCCAGCAGCTCGTCGGGACCGGCCACGGGCGAGCAGTACTTC. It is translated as CASSSSGPATGEQYF.

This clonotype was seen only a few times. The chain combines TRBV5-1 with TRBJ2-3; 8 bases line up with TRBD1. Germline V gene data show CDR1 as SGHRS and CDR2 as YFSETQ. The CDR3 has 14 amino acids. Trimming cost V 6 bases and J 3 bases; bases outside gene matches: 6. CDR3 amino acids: CASTPGQATDTQYF. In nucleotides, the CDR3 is TGCGCCAGCACCCCGGGACAGGCGACAGATACGCAGTATTTT.

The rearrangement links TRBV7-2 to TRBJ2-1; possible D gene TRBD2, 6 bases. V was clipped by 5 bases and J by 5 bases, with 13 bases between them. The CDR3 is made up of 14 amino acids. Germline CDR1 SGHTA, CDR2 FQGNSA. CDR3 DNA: TGTGCCAGCAGCCGTTCCGGGAGTCACAATGAGCAGTTCTTC. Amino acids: CASSRSGSHNEQFF.

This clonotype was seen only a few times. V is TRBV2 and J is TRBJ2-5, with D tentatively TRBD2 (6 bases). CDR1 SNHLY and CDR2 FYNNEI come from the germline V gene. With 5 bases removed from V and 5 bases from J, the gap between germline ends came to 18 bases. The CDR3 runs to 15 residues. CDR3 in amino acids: CASSSDTAGLETQYF. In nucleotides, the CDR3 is TGTGCCAGCAGTTCGGACACGGCGGGGTTGGAGACCCAGTACTTC.

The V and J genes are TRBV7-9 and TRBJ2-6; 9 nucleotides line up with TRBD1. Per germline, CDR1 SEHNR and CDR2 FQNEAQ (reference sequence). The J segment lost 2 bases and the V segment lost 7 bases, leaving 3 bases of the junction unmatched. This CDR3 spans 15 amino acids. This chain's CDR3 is CASTWTGAGANVLTF. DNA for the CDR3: TGTGCCAGCACCTGGACAGGGGCTGGGGCCAACGTCCTGACTTTC.

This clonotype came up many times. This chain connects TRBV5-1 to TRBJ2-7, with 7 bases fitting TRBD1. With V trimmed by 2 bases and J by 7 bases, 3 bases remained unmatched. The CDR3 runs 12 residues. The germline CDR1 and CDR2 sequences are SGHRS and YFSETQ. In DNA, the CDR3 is TGCGCCAGCAGCTTAGAGGGGGCGGAGCAGTACGTC. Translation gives CASSLEGAEQYV.

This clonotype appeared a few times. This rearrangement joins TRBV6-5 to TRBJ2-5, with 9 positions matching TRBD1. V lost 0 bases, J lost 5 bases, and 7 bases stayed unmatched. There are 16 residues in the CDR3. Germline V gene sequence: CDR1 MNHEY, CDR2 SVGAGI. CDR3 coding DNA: TGTGCCAGCAGTTACTCTCGCCAACAGGGGGCCGAGACCCAGTACTTC. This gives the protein CASSYSRQQGAETQYF.

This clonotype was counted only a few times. The CDR3 reads CASSRDTETQYF. The CDR3 DNA is TGTGCCAGCAGCCGGGATACGGAGACCCAGTACTTC. V usage is TRBV7-9 and J usage is TRBJ2-5, with a tentative D call TRBD2 (5 bases). Germline assignment: CDR1 SEHNR and CDR2 FQNEAQ (reference sequence). The V end lost 5 bases, the J end lost 5 bases, and 9 bases lay between the germline ends. The CDR3 runs to 12 residues.

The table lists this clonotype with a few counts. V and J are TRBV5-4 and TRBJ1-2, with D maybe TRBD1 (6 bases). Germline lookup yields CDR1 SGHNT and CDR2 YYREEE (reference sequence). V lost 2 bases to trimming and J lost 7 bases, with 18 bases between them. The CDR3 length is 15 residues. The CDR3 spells CASSFGGTSPSGYTF. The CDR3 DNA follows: TGTGCCAGCAGCTTCGGGGGGACATCTCCATCTGGCTACACCTTC.

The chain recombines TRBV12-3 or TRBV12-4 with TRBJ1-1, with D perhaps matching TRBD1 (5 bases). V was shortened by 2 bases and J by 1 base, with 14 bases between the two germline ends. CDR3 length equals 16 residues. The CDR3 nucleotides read TGTGCCAGCAGTTTAAATCTGGGGCGAACGAACACTGAAGCTTTCTTT. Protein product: CASSLNLGRTNTEAFF.

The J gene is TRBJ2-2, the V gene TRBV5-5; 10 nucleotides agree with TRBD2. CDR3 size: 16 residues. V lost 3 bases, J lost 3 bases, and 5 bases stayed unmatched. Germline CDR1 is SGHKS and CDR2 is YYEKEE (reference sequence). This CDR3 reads CASSSGLASHTGELFF. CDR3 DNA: TGTGCCAGCAGCTCGGGACTAGCGAGTCACACCGGGGAGCTGTTTTTT.

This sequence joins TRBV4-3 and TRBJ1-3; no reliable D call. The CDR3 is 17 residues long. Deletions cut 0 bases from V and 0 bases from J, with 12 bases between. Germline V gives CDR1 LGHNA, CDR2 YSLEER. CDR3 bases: TGCGCCAGCAGCCAAGAAGGAGCGTTCCGCTCTGGAAACACCATATATTTT. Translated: CASSQEGAFRSGNTIYF.

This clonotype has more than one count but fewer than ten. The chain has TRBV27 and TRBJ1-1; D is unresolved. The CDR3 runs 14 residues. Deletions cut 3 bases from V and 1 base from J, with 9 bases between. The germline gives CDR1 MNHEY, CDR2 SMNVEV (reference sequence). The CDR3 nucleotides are TGTGCCAGCAGTTTTACGCGGACGAACACTGAAGCTTTCTTT. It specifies CASSFTRTNTEAFF.

CDR3 DNA: TGTGCCAGCTCACCGACGACTAGCGGGACCGGGGAGCTGTTTTTT. This codes for CASSPTTSGTGELFF. This sequence joins TRBV18 and TRBJ2-2; 10 nucleotides align to TRBD2. J was trimmed by 5 bases and V by 3 bases; bases with no gene match: 3. CDR3 length equals 15 residues. Per the germline V gene, CDR1 is KGHSH and CDR2 is LQKENI. The whole variable domain, filled in from reference TRBV18 and TRBJ2-2, reads NAGVMQNPRHLVRRRGQEARLRCSPMKGHSHVYWYRQLPEEGLKFMVYLQKENIIDESGMPKERFSAEFPKEGPSILRIQQVVRGDSAAYFCASSPTTSGTGELFFGEGSRLTVL.

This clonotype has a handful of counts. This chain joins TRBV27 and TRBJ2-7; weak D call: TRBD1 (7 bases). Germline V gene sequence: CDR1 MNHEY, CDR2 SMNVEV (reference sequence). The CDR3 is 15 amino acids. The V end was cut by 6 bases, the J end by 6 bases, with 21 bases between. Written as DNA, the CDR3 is TGTGCCAGCAGCCCTAGGAGGGGGCTTAGTGGCGAGCAGTACTTC. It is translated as CASSPRRGLSGEQYF.

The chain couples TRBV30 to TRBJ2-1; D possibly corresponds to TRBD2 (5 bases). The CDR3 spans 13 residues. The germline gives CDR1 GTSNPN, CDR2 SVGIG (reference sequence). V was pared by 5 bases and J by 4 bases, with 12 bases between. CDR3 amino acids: CAWSGGPYNEQFF. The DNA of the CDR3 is TGTGCCTGGTCTGGCGGGCCTTACAATGAGCAGTTCTTC.